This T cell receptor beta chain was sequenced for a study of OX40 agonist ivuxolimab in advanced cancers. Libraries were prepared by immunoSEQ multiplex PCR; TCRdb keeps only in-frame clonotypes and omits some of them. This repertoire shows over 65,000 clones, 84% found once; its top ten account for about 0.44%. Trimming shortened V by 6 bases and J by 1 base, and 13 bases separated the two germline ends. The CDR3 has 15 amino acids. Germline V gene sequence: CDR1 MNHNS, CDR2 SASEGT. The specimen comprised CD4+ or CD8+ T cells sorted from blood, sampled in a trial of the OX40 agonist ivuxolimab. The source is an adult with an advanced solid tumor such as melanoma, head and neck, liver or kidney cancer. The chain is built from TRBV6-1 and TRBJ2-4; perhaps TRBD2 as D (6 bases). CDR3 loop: CASSLAGGAKNIQYF. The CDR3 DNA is TGTGCCAGCAGCCTAGCTGGAGGGGCCAAAAACATTCAGTACTTC.